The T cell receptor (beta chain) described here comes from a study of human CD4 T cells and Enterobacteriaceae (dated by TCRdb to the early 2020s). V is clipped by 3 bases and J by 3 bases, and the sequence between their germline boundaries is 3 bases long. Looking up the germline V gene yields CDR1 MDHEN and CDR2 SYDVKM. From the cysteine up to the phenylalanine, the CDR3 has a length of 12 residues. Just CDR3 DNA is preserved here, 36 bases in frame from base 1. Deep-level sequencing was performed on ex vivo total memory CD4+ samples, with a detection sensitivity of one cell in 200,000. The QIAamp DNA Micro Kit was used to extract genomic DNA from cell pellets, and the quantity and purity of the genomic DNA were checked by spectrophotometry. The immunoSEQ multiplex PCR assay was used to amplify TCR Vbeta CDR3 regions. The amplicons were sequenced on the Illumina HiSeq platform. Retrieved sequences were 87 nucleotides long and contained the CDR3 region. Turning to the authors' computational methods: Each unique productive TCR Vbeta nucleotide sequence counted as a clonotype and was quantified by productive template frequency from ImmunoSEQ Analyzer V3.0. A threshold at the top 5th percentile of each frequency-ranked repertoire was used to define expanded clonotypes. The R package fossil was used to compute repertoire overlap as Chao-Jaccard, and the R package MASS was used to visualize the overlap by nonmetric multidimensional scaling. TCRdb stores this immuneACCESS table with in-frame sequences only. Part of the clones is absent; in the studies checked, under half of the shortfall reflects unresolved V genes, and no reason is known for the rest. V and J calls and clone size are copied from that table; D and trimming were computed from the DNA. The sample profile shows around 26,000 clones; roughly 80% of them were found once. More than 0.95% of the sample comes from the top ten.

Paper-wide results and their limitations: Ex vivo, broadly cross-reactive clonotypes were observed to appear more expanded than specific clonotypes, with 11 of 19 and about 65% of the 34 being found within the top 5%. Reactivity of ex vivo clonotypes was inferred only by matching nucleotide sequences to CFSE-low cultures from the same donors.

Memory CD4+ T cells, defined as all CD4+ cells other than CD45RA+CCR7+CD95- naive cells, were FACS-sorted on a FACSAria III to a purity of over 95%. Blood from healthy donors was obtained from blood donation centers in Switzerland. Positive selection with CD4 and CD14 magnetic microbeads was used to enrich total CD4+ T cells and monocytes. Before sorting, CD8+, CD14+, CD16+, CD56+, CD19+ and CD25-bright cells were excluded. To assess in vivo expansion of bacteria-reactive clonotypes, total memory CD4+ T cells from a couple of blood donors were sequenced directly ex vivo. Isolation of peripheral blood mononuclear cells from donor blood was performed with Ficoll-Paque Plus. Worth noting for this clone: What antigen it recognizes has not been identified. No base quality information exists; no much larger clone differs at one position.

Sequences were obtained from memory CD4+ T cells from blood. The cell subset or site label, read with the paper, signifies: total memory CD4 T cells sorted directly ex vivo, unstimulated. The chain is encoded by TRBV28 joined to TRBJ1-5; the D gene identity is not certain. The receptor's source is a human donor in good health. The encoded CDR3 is CASSFVNQPQHF. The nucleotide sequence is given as TGTGCCAGCAGTTTTGTCAATCAGCCCCAGCATTTT.